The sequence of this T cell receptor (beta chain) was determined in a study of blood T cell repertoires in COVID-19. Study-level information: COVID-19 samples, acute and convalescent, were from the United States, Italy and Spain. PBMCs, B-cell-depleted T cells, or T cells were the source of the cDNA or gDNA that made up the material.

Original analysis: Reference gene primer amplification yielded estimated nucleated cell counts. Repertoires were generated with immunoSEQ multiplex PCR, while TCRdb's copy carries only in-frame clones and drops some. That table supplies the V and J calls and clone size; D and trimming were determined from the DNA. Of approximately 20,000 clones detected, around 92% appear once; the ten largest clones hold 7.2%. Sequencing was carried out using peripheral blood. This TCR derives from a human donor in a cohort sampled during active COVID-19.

The chain's CDR3 is CASSLTGFGPGELFF. The CDR3, as DNA: TGTGCCAGCAGCTTAACAGGGTTTGGTCCCGGGGAGCTGTTTTTT. This chain links TRBV7-8 with TRBJ2-2; D may be TRBD1 (6 bases). Germline CDR1 reads SGHVS; CDR2 reads FQNEAQ. CDR3 length: 15 amino acids. V lost 2 bases to trimming and J lost 6 bases, with 13 bases between them.